The 21 T cell receptor beta chains in this list originate from one sample, sequenced in a study of blood T cell repertoires in COVID-19 (dated by TCRdb to 2020 to 2022). Library generation was performed with the immunoSEQ multiplex PCR assay. As stored in TCRdb, this immuneACCESS dataset retains in-frame rearrangements with V and J assigned. A fraction of the clones does not appear; measured against another copy, unresolved V genes explain less than half of the discrepancy, and the remainder lacks a known reason. This sample gives about 400,000 clones in total; roughly 86% of them show up just once. The leading ten clones occupy roughly 1.9% of the sample. Sequencing input: PBMCs or T cells enriched from blood (not recorded which). Receptor source: a woman aged 40 to 50 with acute COVID-19.

The chain couples TRBV6-7 to TRBJ2-2, with 7 nucleotides matching TRBD2. TRBV6-7 has ORF status, its function being uncertain. V shed 0 bases and J 5 bases; nucleotides not matched to a gene: 12. The CDR3 covers 18 residues. The CDR3 DNA reads as TGTGCCAGCAGTTACTCGATATGTCGGGGAGGGAGGACCGGGGAGCTGTTTTTT. Protein: CASSYSICRGGRTGELFF.

V and J are TRBV9 and TRBJ1-5; D unclear. The CDR3 runs to 14 residues. Trimming pared 9 bases from V and 6 bases from J, leaving 19 bases between. Germline CDR1 reads SGDLS; CDR2 reads YYNGEE. The CDR3 coding sequence is TGTGCCAATATAGACCGGGTTATGGGTCAGCCCCAGCATTTT. The encoded protein is CANIDRVMGQPQHF.

This rearrangement joins TRBV5-8 to TRBJ1-1; D is unresolved. The CDR3 sequence is 12 residues long. The V and J ends lost 2 bases and 8 bases respectively, with 10 bases between them. Germline V CDR1 and CDR2: SGHTS, YDEGEE. This CDR3 reads CASSFGPAEAFF. For the CDR3, the DNA is TGTGCCAGCAGCTTTGGGCCAGCAGAAGCTTTCTTT.

This CDR3 is CATKTGTNSGNTIYF. CDR3 in DNA: TGTGCCACCAAAACAGGAACCAACTCTGGAAACACCATATATTTT. The V call is TRBV19, the J call TRBJ1-3; TRBD1 might be the D (5 bases). The CDR3 has 15 residues. Trimming cost V 10 bases and J 0 bases, with 16 bases left between them. Germline CDR1 LNHDA, CDR2 SQIVND (reference sequence).

The chain links TRBV7-9 to TRBJ2-5, with 7 bases aligning to TRBD2. The V segment lost 1 base and the J segment 1 base; nucleotides outside the gene matches: 0. Germline-derived CDR1 and CDR2 are SEHNR and FQNEAQ (reference sequence). This CDR3 has 14 residues. The CDR3 region has the DNA TGTGCCAGCAGCTTAGGCGGGGGCCAAGAGACCCAGTACTTC. It specifies CASSLGGGQETQYF.

Points on this clone: Other DNA sequences in the sample encode the same CDR3. The V call is TRBV30, the J call TRBJ1-1, with D possibly matching TRBD1 (5 bases). The CDR3 loop spans 13 amino acids. V lost 0 bases to trimming and J lost 1 base, with 6 bases between them. CDR1 is GTSNPN, CDR2 SVGIG, per germline (reference sequence). CDR3 loop: CAWSVGGNTEAFF. The CDR3, as DNA: TGTGCCTGGAGTGTGGGGGGGAACACTGAAGCTTTCTTT.

The V and J genes are TRBV27 and TRBJ2-7; 12 bases are a match to TRBD1. CDR1 is MNHEY and CDR2 is SMNVEV in the germline V gene (reference sequence). CDR3 length: 14 amino acids. After removal of 2 bases from V and 12 bases from J, the junction contained 8 bases not matched to a gene. The CDR3 DNA sequence: TGTGCCAGCAGTTTAATGGGGACAGGGGGCGGGATGTACTTC. Translation: CASSLMGTGGGMYF.

The chain combines TRBV24-1 with TRBJ2-5; tentatively, D is TRBD1 (6 bases). The germline CDR1 and CDR2 sequences are KGHDR and SFDVKD. Trimming removed 4 bases at V and 2 bases at J, with 13 bases between. The CDR3 length is 15 residues. This CDR3 reads CATSDPRTEQETQYF. DNA for the CDR3: TGTGCCACCAGTGACCCCCGGACAGAACAAGAGACCCAGTACTTC.

The rearrangement links TRBV5-1 to TRBJ1-2; the D gene is possibly TRBD1 (5 bases). The germline V gene has CDR1 SGHRS and CDR2 YFSETQ. The V gene lost 7 bases and the J gene lost 3 bases, with 13 bases spanning the gap. There are 13 residues in the CDR3. The CDR3 region has the DNA TGCGCCAGCGGCTCGGGCAGGGACTATGGCTACACCTTC. Amino acid sequence: CASGSGRDYGYTF.

The V and J genes are TRBV4-1 and TRBJ1-5; no clear D gene. The CDR3 spans 14 residues. The germline V gene encodes CDR1 MGHRA and CDR2 YSYEKL. Trimming took off 1 base at V and 6 bases at J, with 10 bases between the two ends. The CDR3 DNA reads TGCGCCAGCAGCCAAGTTGGTTTCGGTCAGCCCCAGCATTTT. Translating gives CASSQVGFGQPQHF.

This clone came up once. This chain uses TRBV29-1 with TRBJ2-1, with TRBD1 identical over 7 bases. The CDR3 sequence is 18 residues long. Germline V gene sequence: CDR1 SQVTM, CDR2 ANQGSEA. V dropped 4 bases and J dropped 0; count of bases not matched to a gene: 15. The CDR3 sequence is CSVVRGQTRSSSYNEQFF. The CDR3 DNA reads TGCAGCGTTGTGAGGGGGCAGACACGATCTAGCTCCTACAATGAGCAGTTCTTC.

This sequence joins TRBV10-2 and TRBJ1-1; 7 nucleotides align to TRBD1. CDR1 and CDR2 from the germline V gene are WSHSY and SAAADI. The CDR3 length is 14 residues. V lost 6 bases, J lost 3 bases, and 7 bases stayed unmatched. CDR3 sequence reads: CASREGTVHTEAFF. For the CDR3, the DNA is TGCGCCAGCAGGGAAGGGACAGTGCACACTGAAGCTTTCTTT.

The V and J genes are TRBV27 and TRBJ2-2, with D tentatively TRBD2 (5 bases). The CDR3 runs 14 residues. V lost 0 bases to trimming and J lost 6 bases, with 8 bases between them. Looked up from germline, CDR1 is MNHEY and CDR2 is SMNVEV (reference sequence). This CDR3 is CASSLSIGAGELFF. Written as DNA, the CDR3 is TGTGCCAGCAGTTTATCGATCGGGGCCGGGGAGCTGTTTTTT.

This rearrangement joins TRBV15 to TRBJ1-1, with 10 bases identical to TRBD1. Trimming at V came to 6 bases and at J to 4 bases, leaving 5 bases not matched to a gene. Germline values: CDR1 LNHNV, CDR2 YYDKDF (reference sequence). CDR3 length equals 14 residues. CDR3 region: CATRLRQGATEAFF. The CDR3 DNA sequence: TGTGCCACCAGACTCCGACAGGGGGCCACTGAAGCTTTCTTT.

This sequence joins TRBV19 and TRBJ1-6; tentative D call: TRBD1 (6 bases). V was trimmed by 6 bases and J by 7 bases, leaving 19 bases between them. Germline CDR1 LNHDA, CDR2 SQIVND (reference sequence). The CDR3 sequence is 16 residues long. For the CDR3, the DNA is TGTGCCAGTAGCCCCGGGGTGGGGGCGCAGAATTCACCCCTCCACTTT. As protein: CASSPGVGAQNSPLHF.

The chain couples TRBV27 to TRBJ1-1; D not certain. CDR1 and CDR2 (germline): MNHEY, SMNVEV (reference sequence). V lost 3 bases and J lost 7, with 12 bases in between. The CDR3 sequence is 13 residues long. The CDR3 loop is CASSLAFGGEAFF. CDR3 coding DNA: TGTGCCAGCAGTTTGGCTTTTGGCGGTGAAGCTTTCTTT.

The chain couples TRBV15 to TRBJ1-1; no definite D call. Germline CDR1 LNHNV, CDR2 YYDKDF (reference sequence). The V and J ends lost 5 bases and 2 bases respectively, with 9 bases between them. This CDR3 has 13 residues. In nucleotides, the CDR3 is TGTGCCACCAGCCCCGGCGGCAACACTGAAGCTTTCTTT. Protein product: CATSPGGNTEAFF.

The V call is TRBV27, the J call TRBJ1-2; D is unresolved. This CDR3 spans 12 amino acids. Trimming pared 2 bases from V and 8 bases from J, leaving 9 bases between. Germline-derived CDR1 and CDR2 are MNHEY and SMNVEV (reference sequence). The CDR3 DNA reads as TGTGCCAGCAGTTTAGGTGGGGAGGGCTACACCTTC. Encoded protein: CASSLGGEGYTF.

The chain uses TRBV3-1 (or the pseudogene TRBV3-2) and TRBJ1-6; D is perhaps TRBD1 (5 bases). The CDR3 has 17 residues. V lost 4 bases and J lost 4, with 17 bases in between. Per germline, CDR1 LGHDT and CDR2 YNNKEL (reference sequence). The chain's CDR3 is CASSPRQGMAYNSPLHF. DNA for the CDR3: TGTGCCAGCAGCCCCCGCCAGGGTATGGCTTATAATTCACCCCTCCACTTT.

The rearrangement uses TRBV13 and TRBJ2-2; D is unclear. The germline V gene encodes CDR1 PRHDT and CDR2 FYEKMQ (reference sequence). V lost 3 bases and J lost 8, with 10 bases in between. The CDR3 totals 13 residues. This CDR3 is CASSLSSGGELFF. CDR3 in DNA: TGTGCCAGCAGCTTGTCCTCCGGGGGGGAGCTGTTTTTT.

The chain carries TRBV30 and TRBJ1-2; 7 nucleotides line up with TRBD1. Losses at the gene ends were 3 bases for V and 2 bases for J; bases not matched to a gene: 3. Germline CDR1 is GTSNPN and CDR2 is SVGIG (reference sequence). The CDR3 spans 13 residues. CDR3 bases: TGTGCCTGGAGCCAGGGACAGAACTATGGCTACACCTTC. Encoded protein: CAWSQGQNYGYTF.